This TCR beta chain was identified during a study of control samples from healthy donors and cancer patients. Here immunoSEQ multiplex PCR was the method, and the copy in TCRdb shows in-frame clones only, minus some. The repertoire consists of 170,000 or so clones, with around 90% occurring once and the leading ten covering around 2.2%. The CDR3 spans 16 residues. V was cut by 5 bases and J by 6 bases, with 22 bases left in between. Per germline, CDR1 LNHNV and CDR2 YYDKDF (reference sequence). This receptor was obtained from a middle-aged woman in good health. J is TRBJ1-2 and V is TRBV15; possibly TRBD1 for D (6 bases). The sequenced material came from blood. The CDR3 DNA sequence: TGTGCCACCAGCTCCCGACCACAGGGAACGATGGATGGCTACACCTTC. Translating it yields CATSSRPQGTMDGYTF. Complete variable domain (other parts from reference TRBV15 and TRBJ1-2): DAMVIQNPRYQVTQFGKPVTLSCSQTLNHNVMYWYQQKSSQAPKLLFHYYDKDFNNEADTPDNFQSRRPNTSFCFLDIRSPGLGDTAMYLCATSSRPQGTMDGYTFGSGTRLTVV.